The clone carrying this T cell receptor (beta chain) was observed a few times. Its antigen is unknown. This sample is part of a study of breast tumors, draining lymph nodes, adjacent tissues. Findings and limits, study-wide: Tumor TCR diversity was below lymph nodes but above nontumor tissue.

Trimming left V 0 bases short and J 0 bases short, with 14 bases between. The CDR3 spans 16 residues. Germline CDR1 is DFQATT and CDR2 is SNEGSKA (reference sequence). TCRdb recomputed calls from the multiplex PCR reads with MiXCR, one row per CDR3 protein. The sample lists about 20,000 distinct CDR3 sequences, approximately 32% occurring once. V is TRBV20-1 and J is TRBJ1-1; no clear D. Sequencing input: breast tumor tissue. This clonotype was sampled from a female donor with breast cancer. Some clones in this sample may be carry-over from other donors' samples. CDR3 DNA sequence: TGCAGTGCTAGAGACGTACAGACCGTTATGAACACTGAAGCTTTCTTT. It translates to CSARDVQTVMNTEAFF.